One and the same sample provided the 7 T cell receptor beta chains below, sequenced in a study of blood T cells in healthy people across ages. The second PCR ran roughly 7 to 12 cycles with a sample-barcoded 5' primer and J-beta primers. TCRdb re-derived calls from the 5' RACE reads in MiXCR, one entry per CDR3 protein. The sample records some 1.5 million distinct CDR3 sequences, 28% being singletons. Input material: blood. The receptors originated from a woman in her 30s in good health.

V gene TRBV5-1 combines with J gene TRBJ2-1, with 15 bases aligning to TRBD2. This CDR3 has 19 amino acids. The germline V gene encodes CDR1 SGHRS and CDR2 YFSETQ. V was pared by 2 bases and J by 5 bases, with 11 bases of the junction left unmatched. The CDR3 spells CASSFYGTSGGPTHNEQFF. DNA of the CDR3: TGCGCCAGCAGCTTCTACGGGACTAGCGGGGGGCCGACTCACAATGAGCAGTTCTTC.

This clonotype occurred a few times. As DNA, the CDR3 is TGTGCCAGCGGGATTCAGGGGCTTGGAGAGACCCAGTACTTC. The encoded protein is CASGIQGLGETQYF. This rearrangement joins TRBV27 to TRBJ2-5; TRBD1 might be the D (6 bases). V was cut by 8 bases and J by 4 bases, with 17 bases left in between. The V gene's germline CDR1 is MNHEY and CDR2 SMNVEV (reference sequence). CDR3 length: 14 amino acids.

This clonotype was seen a handful of times. The gene calls are TRBV10-3 and TRBJ1-4, with D uncertain. The CDR3 totals 12 residues. The ends were cut back, 3 bases at V and 8 bases at J, with 7 bases in the middle. Germline V gene lookup returns CDR1 ENHRY and CDR2 SYGVKD. The CDR3 DNA is TGTGCCATCAGTGACCGGGCGGAAAAACTGTTTTTT. This codes for CAISDRAEKLFF.

The table lists this clonotype with many counts. The chain has TRBV7-8 and TRBJ2-1; TRBD2 agrees at 8 bases. The germline gives CDR1 SGHVS, CDR2 FQNEAQ. V lost 0 bases, J lost 7 bases, and 11 bases stayed unmatched. This CDR3 has 17 amino acids. The CDR3 sequence is CASSLASGSSMGNEQFF. CDR3 bases: TGTGCCAGCAGCTTAGCGAGCGGGAGCAGTATGGGAAATGAGCAGTTCTTC.

This clonotype was observed at least ten times. This sequence joins TRBV7-2 and TRBJ2-7; TRBD1 might be the D (5 bases). The V and J ends lost 5 bases and 6 bases respectively, with 14 bases between them. The CDR3 is 13 residues long. Germline CDR1 and CDR2: SGHTA and FQGNSA. The CDR3 reads CASSLGAPLEQYF. The CDR3 DNA follows: TGTGCCAGCAGCCTTGGGGCCCCCCTCGAGCAGTACTTC.

The genes are TRBV19 and TRBJ2-5; D perhaps matches TRBD2 (5 bases). Germline V gene lookup returns CDR1 LNHDA and CDR2 SQIVND (reference sequence). The germline V and J ends were trimmed by 3 bases and 0 bases, with 8 bases remaining between them. The CDR3 spans 14 residues. CDR3: CASSIDYNQETQYF. In nucleotides, the CDR3 is TGTGCCAGTAGTATTGACTACAACCAAGAGACCCAGTACTTC.

This clonotype was seen ten or more times. This sequence joins TRBV29-1 and TRBJ2-1; 11 bases agree with TRBD2. CDR1 SQVTM and CDR2 ANQGSEA come from the germline V gene. The CDR3 runs to 14 residues. J was trimmed by 4 bases and V by 6 bases; bases with no gene match: 5. CDR3 DNA: TGCAGCGTCGACGGGACTAGCGGATACAATGAGCAGTTCTTC. This codes for CSVDGTSGYNEQFF.